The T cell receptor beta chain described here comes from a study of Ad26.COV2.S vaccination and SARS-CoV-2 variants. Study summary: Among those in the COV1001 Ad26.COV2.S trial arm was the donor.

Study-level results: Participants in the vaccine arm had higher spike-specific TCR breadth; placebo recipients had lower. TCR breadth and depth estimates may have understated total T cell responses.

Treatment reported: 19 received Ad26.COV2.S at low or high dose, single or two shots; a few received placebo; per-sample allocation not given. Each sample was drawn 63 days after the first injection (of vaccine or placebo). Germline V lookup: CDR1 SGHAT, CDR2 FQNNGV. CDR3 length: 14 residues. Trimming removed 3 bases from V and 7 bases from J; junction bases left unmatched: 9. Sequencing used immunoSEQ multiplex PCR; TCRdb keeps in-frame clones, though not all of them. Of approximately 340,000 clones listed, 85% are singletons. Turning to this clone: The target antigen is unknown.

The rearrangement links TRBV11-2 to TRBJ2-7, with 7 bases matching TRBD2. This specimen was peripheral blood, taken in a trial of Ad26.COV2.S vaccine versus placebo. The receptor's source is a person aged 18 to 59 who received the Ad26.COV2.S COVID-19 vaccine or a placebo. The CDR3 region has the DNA TGTGCCAGCAGCTTTTCTAGCGGCGCGGGGGAGCAGTACTTC. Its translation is CASSFSSGAGEQYF.